This passage covers 2 T cell receptor beta chains from one sample sequenced in a study of shared clonotypes between healthy human individuals. This table comes from immunoSEQ multiplex PCR, and its TCRdb copy is limited to in-frame clones, with some not included. This table holds fewer than 2.5 million clones, 90% to 95% found once. Sequences were obtained from naive CD4+ T cells from PBMCs. Specified subset: CD45RA+ positively selected. Receptors were obtained from a man aged 18 to 29 in good health. Some clones in this sample may be carry-over from other donors' samples.

Note on this clone: The same CDR3 also results from other DNA sequences found in this sample. This chain connects TRBV5-4 to TRBJ1-2; 7 bases agree with TRBD1. The CDR3 runs 13 residues. Germline V CDR1 and CDR2: SGHNT, YYREEE (reference sequence). Losses at the gene ends were 4 bases for V and 5 bases for J; bases not matched to a gene: 5. The CDR3 DNA is TGTGCCAGCAGCCCGGACAGGTTTTATGGCTACACCTTC. It is translated as CASSPDRFYGYTF.

The chain is built from TRBV19 and TRBJ1-1; D perhaps matches TRBD1 (5 bases). V lost 7 bases to trimming and J lost 4 bases, with 13 bases between them. The CDR3 runs to 13 residues. CDR1 is LNHDA and CDR2 is SQIVND in the germline V gene (reference sequence). The CDR3 is CASTSRDFTEAFF. The CDR3 nucleotides read TGTGCCAGTACGTCCCGGGACTTCACTGAAGCTTTCTTT.